These 23 T cell receptor beta chains share one sample of origin, sequenced in a study of blood T cell repertoires in COVID-19. Clones were sequenced by immunoSEQ multiplex PCR, and TCRdb holds only the in-frame ones, with some missing. The table records roughly 280,000 clones, 89% of them present only once. Sequenced: peripheral blood. The receptors come from a man aged 45 to 65 with acute or convalescent COVID-19.

The V call is TRBV7-9, the J call TRBJ1-5; possibly TRBD1 for D (5 bases). V dropped 5 bases and J dropped 3 bases, with 11 bases sitting between them. The CDR3 has 14 amino acids. Germline V lookup: CDR1 SEHNR, CDR2 FQNEAQ (reference sequence). CDR3: CASSPDSHNQPQHF. The CDR3 DNA reads TGTGCCAGCAGCCCCGACAGCCACAATCAGCCCCAGCATTTT.

The chain uses TRBV7-8 and TRBJ1-3, with D unclear. CDR1 and CDR2 (germline): SGHVS, FQNEAQ. V lost 5 bases and J lost 9, with 11 bases in between. This CDR3 is 12 amino acids long. CDR3 sequence: CASSLSGVTIYF. The CDR3 DNA reads TGTGCCAGCAGCCTGAGCGGGGTCACCATATATTTT. The whole variable domain, filled in from reference TRBV7-8 and TRBJ1-3, reads GAGVSQSPRYKVAKRGQDVALRCDPISGHVSLFWYQQALGQGPEFLTYFQNEAQLDKSGLPSDRFFAERPEGSVSTLKIQRTQQEDSAVYLCASSLSGVTIYFGEGSWLTVV.

This clone was detected only a few times. The V gene is TRBV7-3, the J gene TRBJ2-3; D might be TRBD1 (6 bases). V was pared by 5 bases and J by 2 bases, with 17 bases between. Germline V gene data show CDR1 as SGHTA and CDR2 as FQGTGA. CDR3 size: 16 residues. Written as DNA, the CDR3 is TGTGCCAGCAGCCTACTCCCCGGGACATCCACAGATACGCAGTATTTT. It translates to CASSLLPGTSTDTQYF.

The chain couples TRBV7-6 to TRBJ2-7; D may be TRBD1 (5 bases). This CDR3 comprises 13 residues. The ends were cut back, 1 base at V and 6 bases at J, with 10 bases in the middle. Germline assignment: CDR1 SGHVS and CDR2 FNYEAQ. The CDR3 region is CASSLGGGSEQYF. The CDR3 region has the DNA TGTGCCAGCAGCTTAGGGGGCGGATCCGAGCAGTACTTC.

V usage is TRBV6-5 and J usage is TRBJ2-7; D call uncertain. The CDR3 has 13 amino acids. The germline CDR1 and CDR2 sequences are MNHEY and SVGAGI. V was trimmed by 7 bases and J by 4 bases, leaving 14 bases between them. In DNA, the CDR3 is TGTGCCAGCACGAATGACGCAGGATACGAGCAGTACTTC. Translation: CASTNDAGYEQYF.

The chain employs TRBV5-3 and TRBJ2-2, with 8 bases that match TRBD2. TRBV5-3 is treated as an ORF (open reading frame) with a function not yet certain. The CDR3 extends over 19 amino acids. After removal of 1 base from V and 4 bases from J, the junction contained 15 bases not matched to a gene. The CDR3 is CARSLPIAGRYDSTGELFF. CDR3 coding DNA: TGTGCCAGAAGCTTGCCAATAGCGGGGAGATATGATAGCACCGGGGAGCTGTTTTTT.

The chain joins TRBV5-6 to TRBJ2-1; D might be TRBD1 or TRBD2, each matching 5 bases. Trimming shortened V by 4 bases and J by 9 bases, and 20 bases separated the two germline ends. The CDR3 extends over 15 amino acids. The V gene's germline CDR1 is SGHDT and CDR2 YYEEEE. The CDR3 here is CASSMGPGHSGEQFF. The DNA for the CDR3 is TGTGCCAGCAGCATGGGACCCGGACATTCTGGTGAGCAGTTCTTC.

The chain has TRBV18 and TRBJ2-7; D remains ambiguous. Trimming shortened V by 1 base and J by 0 bases, and 10 bases separated the two germline ends. Germline loops: CDR1 KGHSH, CDR2 LQKENI. The CDR3 runs to 15 residues. The CDR3 sequence is CASSPRVRSSYEQYF. The CDR3 nucleotides read TGTGCCAGCTCACCACGCGTCCGGAGCTCCTACGAGCAGTACTTC.

The chain is built from TRBV5-1 and TRBJ2-7, with 10 bases fitting TRBD2. Per the germline V gene, CDR1 is SGHRS and CDR2 is YFSETQ. The CDR3 contains 15 residues. Trimming cost V 2 bases and J 1 base; bases outside gene matches: 3. The CDR3 DNA is TGCGCCAGCAGCTTAACAGCGGGGGGGTCCTACGAGCAGTACTTC. Its translation: CASSLTAGGSYEQYF.

CDR3 residues: CASSQDPRLAGGQETQYF. The CDR3 DNA reads as TGTGCCAGCAGCCAAGACCCCCGACTAGCGGGGGGGCAAGAGACCCAGTACTTC. The chain carries TRBV3-1 (or the pseudogene TRBV3-2) and TRBJ2-5, with 14 bases that match TRBD2. The trim removed 0 bases at V and 2 bases at J, leaving 5 bases unmatched. CDR1 is LGHDT, CDR2 YNNKEL, per germline (reference sequence). CDR3 length equals 18 residues.

This chain uses TRBV21-1 with TRBJ2-3; the DNA was not used to check the table's D call, TRBD2. TRBV21-1 is shown as a pseudogene. The CDR3 runs to 15 residues. In nucleotides, the CDR3 is TGTGCCAGCAGCACCTCCCGGGGGGTAGGAGATACGCAGTATTTT. It is translated as CASSTSRGVGDTQYF.

This sequence joins TRBV6-6 and TRBJ1-2, with TRBD1 identical over 8 bases. Per the germline V gene, CDR1 is MNHNY and CDR2 is SVGAGI (reference sequence). The ends lost 5 bases at V and 13 bases at J; junction bases unmatched: 9. This CDR3 has 12 amino acids. This chain's CDR3 is CASSPQDRASTF. For the CDR3, the DNA is TGTGCCAGCAGTCCCCAGGACAGGGCCTCCACCTTC.

V gene TRBV7-3 combines with J gene TRBJ2-3; tentatively, D is TRBD1 (6 bases). With 5 bases removed from V and 6 bases from J, the gap between germline ends came to 12 bases. Germline assignment: CDR1 SGHTA and CDR2 FQGTGA. The CDR3 is 13 residues long. CDR3 protein: CASSPQGWDTQYF. The DNA for the CDR3 is TGTGCCAGCAGCCCCCAGGGGTGGGATACGCAGTATTTT.

The chain has TRBV30 and TRBJ1-6; D remains unclear. CDR3 length: 12 residues. Germline CDR1 is GTSNPN and CDR2 is SVGIG (reference sequence). V lost 4 bases, J lost 10 bases, and 11 bases lay in between. Here the CDR3 DNA reads TGTGCCTGGAAGAGGGAAAGCTCACCCCTCCACTTT. Translation: CAWKRESSPLHF.

V gene TRBV12-3 or TRBV12-4 combines with J gene TRBJ1-5; tentative D call: TRBD1 (5 bases). Trimming shortened V by 1 base and J by 7 bases, and 5 bases separated the two germline ends. The CDR3 is 12 amino acids. The CDR3: CASSLGQQPQHF. The CDR3 DNA sequence: TGTGCCAGCAGTTTAGGACAGCAGCCCCAGCATTTT.

The J gene is TRBJ2-3, the V gene TRBV3-1 (or the pseudogene TRBV3-2), with D perhaps matching TRBD1 (6 bases). The CDR3 length is 16 residues. In germline, CDR1 is LGHDT, CDR2 YNNKEL (reference sequence). Trimming stripped 3 bases from V and 0 bases from J, with 13 bases between. CDR3 amino acids: CASSHLLDSSTDTQYF. The CDR3 nucleotides are TGTGCCAGCAGCCACCTACTGGACAGTAGCACAGATACGCAGTATTTT.

The CDR3: CASSQKTSGGPPGQFF. Here the CDR3 DNA reads TGCGCCAGCAGCCAAAAAACTAGCGGGGGGCCCCCAGGGCAGTTCTTC. This chain uses TRBV4-1 with TRBJ2-1; 12 nucleotides match TRBD2. There are 16 residues in the CDR3. After removal of 2 bases from V and 12 bases from J, the junction contained 11 bases not matched to a gene. Germline assignment: CDR1 MGHRA and CDR2 YSYEKL.

The V gene is TRBV3-1 (or the pseudogene TRBV3-2), the J gene TRBJ2-3, with D maybe TRBD1 (5 bases). The CDR3 has 14 residues. In germline, CDR1 is LGHDT, CDR2 YNNKEL (reference sequence). V lost 1 base and J lost 7, with 12 bases in between. The chain's CDR3 is CASSQGGAGHTQYF. CDR3 coding DNA: TGTGCCAGCAGCCAAGGGGGCGCTGGACATACGCAGTATTTT.

CDR3 sequence (DNA): TGTGCCAGCAGTTACTCGATTGGGAGGGCTTTCTTT. Residues: CASSYSIGRAFF. The chain couples TRBV6-2 or TRBV6-3 to TRBJ1-1; unclear D gene. The V end lost 0 bases, the J end lost 11 bases, and 10 bases lay between the germline ends. The germline CDR1 and CDR2 sequences are MNHEY and SVGEGT. The CDR3 is 12 amino acids.

This clone appeared a few times. The gene calls are TRBV19 and TRBJ1-1; possibly TRBD1 for D (6 bases). Per germline, CDR1 LNHDA and CDR2 SQIVND (reference sequence). This CDR3 region has 13 residues. V shed 6 bases and J shed 1 base, with 9 bases lying between them. CDR3 residues: CASRTGRNTEAFF. The CDR3 DNA is TGTGCCAGTAGAACAGGGAGGAACACTGAAGCTTTCTTT. The full variable domain, in which reference TRBV19 and TRBJ1-1 provide the parts outside the CDR3, is DGGITQSPKYLFRKEGQNVTLSCEQNLNHDAMYWYRQDPGQGLRLIYYSQIVNDFQKGDIAEGYSVSREKKESFPLTVTSAQKNPTAFYLCASRTGRNTEAFFGQGTRLTVV.

The chain couples TRBV7-8 to TRBJ2-5; 11 bases match TRBD2. J was trimmed by 5 bases and V by 3 bases; bases with no gene match: 8. Germline V gene lookup returns CDR1 SGHVS and CDR2 FQNEAQ. The CDR3 loop spans 16 amino acids. CDR3 sequence reads: CASSLTLAGVGETQYF. The CDR3 nucleotides read TGTGCCAGCAGCTTGACACTAGCGGGGGTGGGGGAGACCCAGTACTTC.

This chain uses TRBV9 with TRBJ2-1; 7 bases agree with TRBD2. The CDR3 covers 15 residues. Per the germline V gene, CDR1 is SGDLS and CDR2 is YYNGEE. The CDR3 is CAIAGRSTINNEQFF. The CDR3 DNA follows: TGTGCTATAGCGGGCCGATCTACCATAAACAATGAGCAGTTCTTC.

The CDR3 region is CASSVPEGAEGGYTF. CDR3 nucleotides: TGTGCCAGCAGCGTCCCCGAGGGGGCCGAGGGTGGCTACACCTTC. The chain has TRBV5-4 and TRBJ1-2, with TRBD1 matching 7 bases. With V trimmed by 4 bases and J by 7 bases, 13 bases remained unmatched. Germline assignment: CDR1 SGHNT and CDR2 YYREEE (reference sequence). This CDR3 contains 15 residues. Full variable domain (missing parts from reference TRBV5-4 and TRBJ1-2): ETGVTQSPTHLIKTRGQQVTLRCSSQSGHNTVSWYQQALGQGPQFIFQYYREEENGRGNFPPRFSGLQFPNYSSELNVNALELDDSALYLCASSVPEGAEGGYTFGSGTRLTVV.